This T cell receptor beta chain was recovered during a study of neoadjuvant anti-PD-1 for oral cavity cancer. Sequencing used immunoSEQ multiplex PCR; TCRdb keeps in-frame clones, though not all of them. Counted here are fewer than 20,000 clones, about 61% occurring once; the ten biggest clones make up 2.5% to 3.5%. Specimen: PBMCs, collected before nivolumab (anti-PD-1) treatment. The receptor comes from a person aged 40-85 years with oral cavity squamous cell carcinoma.

The CDR3 sequence is CASSLGRSRNTEAFF. The CDR3 DNA sequence: TGCGCCAGCAGCTTGGGGAGGTCCCGGAACACTGAAGCTTTCTTT. The rearrangement links TRBV5-1 to TRBJ1-1; D unresolved. The germline gives CDR1 SGHRS, CDR2 YFSETQ. The CDR3 has 15 residues. V dropped 0 bases and J dropped 1 base, with 10 bases sitting between them.